This paragraph reports one T cell receptor beta chain. Living in 24 US areas, the participants were between about 18 and 100 years of age. TCRdb's copy holds only in-frame clones and misses some; the assay was immunoSEQ multiplex PCR. The table lists 120,000 or so clones, 84% of them singletons. The data were taken from a study of blood T cell repertoires in COVID-19. The sequenced sample was PBMCs or T cells enriched from blood (not recorded which). This sequence originates from a woman under 40 who had recovered from COVID-19.

CDR3 coding DNA: TGTGCCAGCAGCTTAACCTCAGGCCGGAGGGGGCGAGCGGGAGGGGAGCAGTTCTTC. Protein sequence: CASSLTSGRRGRAGGEQFF. This chain links TRBV7-3 with TRBJ2-1; 10 bases are a match to TRBD2. Germline V gene sequence: CDR1 SGHTA, CDR2 FQGTGA. This CDR3 region has 19 residues. The trim removed 0 bases at V and 10 bases at J, leaving 18 bases unmatched.